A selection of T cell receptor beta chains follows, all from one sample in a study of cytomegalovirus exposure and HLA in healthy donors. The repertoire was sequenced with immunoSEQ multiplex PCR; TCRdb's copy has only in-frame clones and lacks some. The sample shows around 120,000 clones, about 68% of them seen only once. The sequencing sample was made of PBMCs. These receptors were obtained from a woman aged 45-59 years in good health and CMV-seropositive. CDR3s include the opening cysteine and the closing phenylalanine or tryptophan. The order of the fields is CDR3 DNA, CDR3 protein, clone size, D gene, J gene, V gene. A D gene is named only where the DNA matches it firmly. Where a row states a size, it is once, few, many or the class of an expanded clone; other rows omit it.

CDR3 DNA: TGTGCCAGCAGCCAAGACAGGGGAAGGGCAGATACGCAGTATTTT
CDR3 protein: CASSQDRGRADTQYF
clone size: -
D gene: -
J gene: TRBJ2-3
V gene: TRBV14

CDR3 DNA: TGTGCCAGCAGCACCCGACAGGTCGCCGGGGAGCTGTTTTTT
CDR3 protein: CASSTRQVAGELFF
clone size: -
D gene: -
J gene: TRBJ2-2
V gene: TRBV11-2

CDR3 DNA: TGCGCCAGCAGCCTGACTAGCGGGGTTAACAATGAGCAGTTCTTC
CDR3 protein: CASSLTSGVNNEQFF
clone size: -
D gene: TRBD2
J gene: TRBJ2-1
V gene: TRBV5-1

CDR3 DNA: TGTGCCAGCAGCCACCAACTAGGCATTTTGGAGACCCAGTACTTC
CDR3 protein: CASSHQLGILETQYF
clone size: -
D gene: -
J gene: TRBJ2-5
V gene: TRBV7-9

CDR3 DNA: TGTGCCAGCTCAGACGGGAGCCTGGATCAGCCCCAGCATTTT
CDR3 protein: CASSDGSLDQPQHF
clone size: -
D gene: -
J gene: TRBJ1-5
V gene: TRBV18

CDR3 DNA: TGTGCCAGTAGTATAGGGCTAGCGCTCCCAGAGACCCAGTACTTC
CDR3 protein: CASSIGLALPETQYF
clone size: -
D gene: -
J gene: TRBJ2-5
V gene: TRBV19

CDR3 DNA: TGTGCCAGCAGCCTAGAACAGATCGAGCAGTACTTC
CDR3 protein: CASSLEQIEQYF
clone size: -
D gene: -
J gene: TRBJ2-7
V gene: TRBV7-2

CDR3 DNA: TGTGCCAGCAGAAATTGGGGCGCCGGAACTGGCGGGGAGCTGTTTTTT
CDR3 protein: CASRNWGAGTGGELFF
clone size: once
D gene: -
J gene: TRBJ2-2
V gene: TRBV28

CDR3 DNA: TGCGCCAGCAGTCAATCCGTACAGAATTTAGCCAAAAACATTCAGTACTTC
CDR3 protein: CASSQSVQNLAKNIQYF
clone size: -
D gene: -
J gene: TRBJ2-4
V gene: TRBV23-1

CDR3 DNA: TGTGCCAGCAGACGACAGGGGGAATCCTACGAGCAGTACTTC
CDR3 protein: CASRRQGESYEQYF
clone size: -
D gene: TRBD1
J gene: TRBJ2-7
V gene: TRBV28

CDR3 DNA: TGTGCCAGCAGTATGAACAGGGGACGATACGAGCAGTACTTC
CDR3 protein: CASSMNRGRYEQYF
clone size: -
D gene: TRBD1
J gene: TRBJ2-7
V gene: TRBV2

CDR3 DNA: TGTGCCAGCAGTGGGGACAGCCCTGAAGCTTTCTTT
CDR3 protein: CASSGDSPEAFF
clone size: -
D gene: TRBD1
J gene: TRBJ1-1
V gene: TRBV25-1

CDR3 DNA: TGTGCCAGTAGTATAGATAGCCTGGGTCAGCCCCAGCATTTT
CDR3 protein: CASSIDSLGQPQHF
clone size: -
D gene: -
J gene: TRBJ1-5
V gene: TRBV19

CDR3 DNA: TGTGCCAGCAGCAAAGGGAATAGCGGAGCCGAGGAGCAGTACTTC
CDR3 protein: CASSKGNSGAEEQYF
clone size: once
D gene: -
J gene: TRBJ2-7
V gene: TRBV21-1

CDR3 DNA: TGCGCCAGCAGCCAAGATTGGAAGTTAGCGCAGTTCTTC
CDR3 protein: CASSQDWKLAQFF
clone size: -
D gene: -
J gene: TRBJ2-1
V gene: TRBV4-3

CDR3 DNA: TGTGCCAGCAGCCAGGCAGTGGACACTGAAGCTTTCTTT
CDR3 protein: CASSQAVDTEAFF
clone size: few
D gene: -
J gene: TRBJ1-1
V gene: TRBV7-3

CDR3 DNA: TGTGCCAGCTCAAGTTTACTAGCGGGGGGTTACAATGAGCAGTTCTTC
CDR3 protein: CASSSLLAGGYNEQFF
clone size: -
D gene: TRBD2
J gene: TRBJ2-1
V gene: TRBV18

CDR3 DNA: TGTGCCAGCATCAAGACAGGGGTAAACACTGAAGCTTTCTTT
CDR3 protein: CASIKTGVNTEAFF
clone size: -
D gene: TRBD1
J gene: TRBJ1-1
V gene: TRBV11-2

CDR3 DNA: TGTGCCAGCAGTTTATCTTTCAACGGTATAAATGAAAAACTGTTTTTT
CDR3 protein: CASSLSFNGINEKLFF
clone size: -
D gene: -
J gene: TRBJ1-4
V gene: TRBV27

CDR3 DNA: TGCGCCAGCAGCGATGACAGGCTACCCTACGAGCAGTACTTC
CDR3 protein: CASSDDRLPYEQYF
clone size: -
D gene: -
J gene: TRBJ2-7
V gene: TRBV5-1

CDR3 DNA: TGCGCCAGCAGAGATTTATCTGACAGGGGTTCCTATGGCTACACCTTC
CDR3 protein: CASRDLSDRGSYGYTF
clone size: -
D gene: TRBD1
J gene: TRBJ1-2
V gene: TRBV10-2

CDR3 DNA: TGTGCCATCAGTGACCTGGGCCTTGGAAACACCATATATTTT
CDR3 protein: CAISDLGLGNTIYF
clone size: -
D gene: -
J gene: TRBJ1-3
V gene: TRBV10-3

CDR3 DNA: TGCGCCAGCAGCCAAATACCACAGGGGTATCAGCCCCAGCATTTT
CDR3 protein: CASSQIPQGYQPQHF
clone size: -
D gene: TRBD1
J gene: TRBJ1-5
V gene: TRBV4-1

CDR3 DNA: TGTGCCAGTAGGACTAGCGGGGGGCTCTACGAGCAGTACTTC
CDR3 protein: CASRTSGGLYEQYF
clone size: -
D gene: TRBD2
J gene: TRBJ2-7
V gene: TRBV19

CDR3 DNA: TGTGCCAGCAGCCGAACAGACTACGAGCAGTACTTC
CDR3 protein: CASSRTDYEQYF
clone size: -
D gene: -
J gene: TRBJ2-7
V gene: TRBV7-9

CDR3 DNA: TGTGCCAGCAGCGTAGGTAGCGGGGGGGGAGGTGAGCAGTACTTC
CDR3 protein: CASSVGSGGGGEQYF
clone size: once
D gene: TRBD2
J gene: TRBJ2-7
V gene: TRBV9

CDR3 DNA: TGCGCCAGCAGCTTGGAAGGCGGGAGCACAGATACGCAGTATTTT
CDR3 protein: CASSLEGGSTDTQYF
clone size: once
D gene: -
J gene: TRBJ2-3
V gene: TRBV5-1

CDR3 DNA: TGTGCCACCAAGGGGTTCGTGGAACACCAGCCCCAGCATTTT
CDR3 protein: CATKGFVEHQPQHF
clone size: -
D gene: -
J gene: TRBJ1-5
V gene: TRBV6-6

CDR3 DNA: TGTGCCAGCAGCACAACAGGACCCCTTGATGAAAAACTGTTTTTT
CDR3 protein: CASSTTGPLDEKLFF
clone size: -
D gene: -
J gene: TRBJ1-4
V gene: TRBV5-8

CDR3 DNA: TGTGCCTGGAGTGTAGGGGATCTTTCACCCCTCCACTTT
CDR3 protein: CAWSVGDLSPLHF
clone size: -
D gene: -
J gene: TRBJ1-6
V gene: TRBV30

CDR3 DNA: TGTGCCAGCAGCCTCGACGCCTCGGCAGGGGGTGAGACCCAGTACTTC
CDR3 protein: CASSLDASAGGETQYF
clone size: -
D gene: TRBD1
J gene: TRBJ2-5
V gene: TRBV7-3

CDR3 DNA: TGTGCCAGCAGCCGCGGGGGAGACAATCAGCCCCAGCATTTT
CDR3 protein: CASSRGGDNQPQHF
clone size: -
D gene: -
J gene: TRBJ1-5
V gene: TRBV14

CDR3 DNA: TGTGCCAGCAGCCTCACTAGCGGGGGGACGGATGAGCAGTTCTTC
CDR3 protein: CASSLTSGGTDEQFF
clone size: -
D gene: TRBD2
J gene: TRBJ2-1
V gene: TRBV7-9

CDR3 DNA: TGTGCCAGCAGTACGGGACAGGGGTTTTCCGAGCAGTACTTC
CDR3 protein: CASSTGQGFSEQYF
clone size: -
D gene: TRBD1
J gene: TRBJ2-7
V gene: TRBV28

CDR3 DNA: TGTGCCAGCAGTAGAAGCGGGGGGACATCCGAGACCCAGTACTTC
CDR3 protein: CASSRSGGTSETQYF
clone size: once
D gene: TRBD2
J gene: TRBJ2-5
V gene: TRBV2